This T cell receptor (beta chain) appears in the sequencing data of a study of TIL therapy for anti-PD-1-resistant metastatic lung cancer. The libraries were made with immunoSEQ v3. Only in-frame clones appear in the TCRdb table, and some are missing; sequencing was by immunoSEQ multiplex PCR. The profile shows 25,000 to 40,000 clones, 74% of them singletons. Regarding the study as a whole: The cohort had more treatment-naive, never-smoker and oncogene-addicted patients than typical. After infusion, TIL clonotypes partly replaced peripheral T cells and declined over months.

In the case of this clone: Its antigen is not known.

Indicated time point: pre-treatment sample, taken before nivolumab and TIL therapy. Source: blood, taken at baseline. The clonotype comes from a woman aged 25 to 80 with non-small cell lung cancer.

As DNA, the CDR3 is TGCGCCAGCAGCCAATTGGCCAGTGGGGTCGAGCAGTACTTC. Its protein is CASSQLASGVEQYF. The chain combines TRBV4-1 with TRBJ2-7; D unresolved. Looked up from germline, CDR1 is MGHRA and CDR2 is YSYEKL. Trimming left V 2 bases short and J 6 bases short, with 14 bases between. This CDR3 is built from 14 residues.